This T cell receptor (beta chain) was profiled in a study of molecular identifiers for immune sequencing clone quantification. This clonotype was detected ten times or more. With 1 base clipped from V and 6 bases from J, the junction kept 3 bases outside the gene matches. Looked up from germline, CDR1 is MDHEN and CDR2 is SYDVKM. The CDR3 loop spans 14 amino acids. MiXCR was run by TCRdb on the PCR reads, yielding one entry per CDR3 protein. The data contain roughly 320,000 distinct CDR3 sequences, about a fifth of them singletons. The clonotype was recovered from a human donor in good health. Some libraries in this study had Jurkat cell RNA spiked in. Sequenced sample: naive CD8+ T cells from blood, with Jurkat cell RNA spiked in. Described subset: FACS-sorted CD8+CD4-CCR7+CD45RA+ naive T cells. The J gene is TRBJ2-3, the V gene TRBV28; 8 bases map to TRBD1. CDR3 sequence: CASSLSGGSDTQYF. As DNA, the CDR3 is TGTGCCAGCAGTTTATCAGGGGGCAGTGATACGCAGTATTTT.